This T cell receptor beta chain appears in the sequencing data of a study of control samples from healthy donors and cancer patients. Some clones are missing from TCRdb's copy, which holds only in-frame ones; the method was immunoSEQ multiplex PCR. In the table there are about 120,000 clones, more than 70% of which are singletons. Trimming shortened V by 1 base and J by 14 bases, and 9 bases separated the two germline ends. The length of the CDR3 is 12 residues. Germline V gene data show CDR1 as SGHTA and CDR2 as FQGNSA. The chain employs TRBV7-2 and TRBJ1-6; D is unresolved. The sample taken for sequencing was blood. The sequence was obtained from a woman in her sixties or seventies in good health. The DNA of the CDR3 is TGTGCCAGCAGCTTAGATGGGGTCTCCCTCCACTTT. Translating it yields CASSLDGVSLHF.